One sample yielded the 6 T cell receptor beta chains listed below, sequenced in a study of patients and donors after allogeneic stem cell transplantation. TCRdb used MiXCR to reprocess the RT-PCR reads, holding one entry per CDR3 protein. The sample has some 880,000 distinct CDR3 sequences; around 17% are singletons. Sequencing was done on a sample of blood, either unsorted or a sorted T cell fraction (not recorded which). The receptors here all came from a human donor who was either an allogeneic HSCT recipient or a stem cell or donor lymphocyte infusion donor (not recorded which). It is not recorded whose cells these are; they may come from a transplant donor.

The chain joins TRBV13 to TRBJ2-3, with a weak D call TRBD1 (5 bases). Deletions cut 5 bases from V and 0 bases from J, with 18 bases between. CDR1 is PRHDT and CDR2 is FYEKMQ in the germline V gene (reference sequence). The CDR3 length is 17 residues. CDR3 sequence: CASSATLRASSTDTQYF. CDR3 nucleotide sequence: TGTGCCAGCAGCGCTACCCTCAGGGCCTCTAGCACAGATACGCAGTATTTT.

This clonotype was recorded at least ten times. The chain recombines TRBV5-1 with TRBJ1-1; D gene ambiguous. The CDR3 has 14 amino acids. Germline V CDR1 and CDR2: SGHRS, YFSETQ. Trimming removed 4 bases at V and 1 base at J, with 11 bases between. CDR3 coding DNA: TGCGCCAGCAGCCAGGACGGGCAGAACACTGAAGCTTTCTTT. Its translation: CASSQDGQNTEAFF.

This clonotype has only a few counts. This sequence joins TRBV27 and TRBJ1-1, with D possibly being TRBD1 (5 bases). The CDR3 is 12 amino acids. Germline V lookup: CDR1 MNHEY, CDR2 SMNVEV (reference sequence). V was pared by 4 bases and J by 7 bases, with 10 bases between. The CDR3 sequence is CASSSGGGEAFF. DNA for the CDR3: TGTGCCAGCAGTTCCGGGGGTGGTGAAGCTTTCTTT.

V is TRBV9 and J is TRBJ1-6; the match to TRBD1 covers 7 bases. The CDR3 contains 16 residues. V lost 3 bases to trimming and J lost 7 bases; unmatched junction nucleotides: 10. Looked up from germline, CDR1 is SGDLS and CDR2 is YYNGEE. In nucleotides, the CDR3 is TGTGCCAGCAGCGCCCCCAGACAGGGACCCAATTCACCCCTCCACTTT. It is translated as CASSAPRQGPNSPLHF.

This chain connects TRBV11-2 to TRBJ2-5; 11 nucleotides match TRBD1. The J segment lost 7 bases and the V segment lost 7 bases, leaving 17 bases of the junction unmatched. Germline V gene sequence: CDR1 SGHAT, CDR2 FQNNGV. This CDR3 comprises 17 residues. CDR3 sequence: CASTLQSGTGGVGTQYF. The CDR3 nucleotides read TGTGCCAGCACCCTACAGTCAGGGACAGGGGGAGTAGGGACCCAGTACTTC.

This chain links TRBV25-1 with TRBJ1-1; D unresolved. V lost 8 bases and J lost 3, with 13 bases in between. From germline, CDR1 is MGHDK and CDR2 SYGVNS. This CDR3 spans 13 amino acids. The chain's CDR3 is CASGNARDTEAFF. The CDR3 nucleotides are TGTGCCAGCGGCAACGCAAGGGACACTGAAGCTTTCTTT. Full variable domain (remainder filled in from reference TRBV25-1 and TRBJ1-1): EADIYQTPRYLVIGTGKKITLECSQTMGHDKMYWYQQDPGMELHLIHYSYGVNSTEKGDLSSESTVSRIRTEHFPLTLESARPSHTSQYLCASGNARDTEAFFGQGTRLTVV.